This T cell receptor (beta chain) was identified during a study of cytomegalovirus exposure and HLA in healthy donors. As for the study in general: The use of the same platform for the roughly 110 validation repertoires and the roughly 680 first-cohort repertoires was reported by a later analysis.

As to this clone: No antigen is known for it.

TCRdb's copy holds only in-frame clones and misses some; the assay was immunoSEQ multiplex PCR. The data contain 50,000 or so clones, around nine tenths of them singletons. Findings and caveats of the study: It was 164 TCR beta chains that were listed as cytomegalovirus-associated. A few chains linked to CMV were shown in vitro to be specific for CMV antigens.

The material sequenced was PBMCs. The sequence came from a woman in her twenties or thirties in good health and CMV-seronegative.

CDR3: CATRQGPEETQYF. The CDR3 region has the DNA TGTGCCACCCGACAGGGGCCGGAAGAGACCCAGTACTTC. The genes are TRBV19 and TRBJ2-5; 8 bases are a match to TRBD1. CDR3 size: 13 residues. V trimming: 10 bases; J trimming: 3 bases; junction bases outside the gene matches: 7. Germline assignment: CDR1 LNHDA and CDR2 SQIVND (reference sequence).